This TCR beta chain was captured in a study of T-cell reconstitution after alpha-beta-depleted transplantation in children. A library of TCRbeta sequences, prepared with unique molecular identifiers, was generated. TCRdb re-called the PCR reads with MiXCR, one entry per CDR3 protein. The sample gives approximately 800,000 distinct CDR3 sequences, 15% to 20% of which show up once; 5% is in the top ten. V lost 2 bases, J lost 1 base, and 17 bases lay in between. The germline V gene has CDR1 DFQATT and CDR2 SNEGSKA (reference sequence). The length of the CDR3 is 16 residues. This clonotype has ten or more counts. Its antigen is unidentified. Regarding the study as a whole: In patients about two months after transplant, alpha-beta T cells reportedly arose from several hundred expanded graft clones.

This specimen consisted of PBMCs, mostly from graft donor cells, obtained 360 days after TCRalphabeta/CD19-depleted stem cell transplant. This TCR derives from a male patient younger than 18 who had a stem cell transplant for acute lymphoblastic leukemia, so the T cells may come from the graft donor. J is TRBJ2-5 and V is TRBV20-1; perhaps D is TRBD1 or TRBD2 (6 bases each). The CDR3 is CSARRGTYRAQETQYF. The CDR3 nucleotides are TGCAGTGCTAGACGCGGGACCTACAGGGCCCAAGAGACCCAGTACTTC.